Sequencing of this TCR beta chain was carried out in a study of cytomegalovirus exposure and HLA in healthy donors. Germline values: CDR1 SGHTS, CDR2 YDEGEE. CDR3 length equals 13 residues. V shed 4 bases, J shed 9 bases, and the junction held 6 bases outside the gene matches. The study ran its PCR with 60 Vbeta and 13 Jbeta primers. Here immunoSEQ multiplex PCR was the method, and the copy in TCRdb shows in-frame clones only, minus some. The table lists under 150,000 clones, around three quarters of them singletons, with 2% in the top ten. This sequence joins TRBV5-8 and TRBJ2-1; 8 bases agree with TRBD1. This receptor was obtained from a man between 18 and 29 years old in good health and CMV-seronegative. Sequenced input: PBMCs. The CDR3 sequence is CASSPGQGGEQFF. The CDR3 DNA reads as TGTGCCAGCAGCCCAGGACAGGGCGGTGAGCAGTTCTTC.